Shown below are 5 T cell receptor beta chains from a single sample sequenced in a study of PD-1 blockade in classical Hodgkin lymphoma. Time point of the sample: cycle 4 day 1 (C4D1), after about 6 weeks of nivolumab. Brentuximab vedotin exposure varied, and every patient relapsed after autologous stem cell transplantation. With magnetic negative selection, CD4+ T cells were purified from PBMCs that had been thawed. Using immunoSEQ multiplex PCR, the repertoire was profiled, and TCRdb retains in-frame clones only, with some absent. The sample records 25,000 to 30,000 clones, around 85% being singletons. The material sequenced was CD4+ T cells from blood, taken before the fourth cycle of nivolumab. Receptors originate from a human donor with classical Hodgkin lymphoma.

This sequence joins TRBV4-1 and TRBJ1-1, with D possibly TRBD1 on 6 matching bases. Deletions cut 4 bases from V and 1 base from J, with 10 bases between. CDR3 length: 14 residues. In germline, CDR1 is MGHRA, CDR2 YSYEKL. CDR3 amino acids: CASSRPGQNTEAFF. The CDR3 DNA sequence: TGCGCCAGCAGCCGACCGGGACAGAACACTGAAGCTTTCTTT.

The rearrangement uses TRBV10-3 and TRBJ1-2; D is ambiguous. Germline values: CDR1 ENHRY, CDR2 SYGVKD. V lost 7 bases, J lost 3 bases, and 12 bases lay in between. This CDR3 has 13 residues. CDR3 sequence reads: CAITWAVDYGYTF. CDR3 nucleotides: TGTGCCATCACTTGGGCAGTTGACTATGGCTACACCTTC.

The chain is built from TRBV6-6 and TRBJ1-1; D is undetermined. This CDR3 contains 9 residues. CDR1 is MNHNY and CDR2 is SVGAGI in the germline V gene (reference sequence). V lost 7 bases and J 6 bases, leaving 3 bases between the germline ends. The DNA for the CDR3 is TGTGCCAGCACTTCTGAAGCTTTCTTT. It codes for CASTSEAFF.

The V and J genes are TRBV6-4 and TRBJ2-3, with 7 bases aligning to TRBD2. CDR1 is MRHNA and CDR2 is SNTAGT in the germline V gene. The V gene end was trimmed by 0 bases and the J gene end by 1 base; junction bases not matched to a gene: 1. The CDR3 is 15 residues long. CDR3 in DNA: TGTGCCAGCAGTGACTCGAGCGGGGGCACAGATACGCAGTATTTT. This codes for CASSDSSGGTDTQYF.

The chain combines TRBV7-8 with TRBJ2-5; 9 bases map to TRBD1. Germline-derived CDR1 and CDR2 are SGHVS and FQNEAQ. After removal of 2 bases from V and 4 bases from J, the junction contained 2 bases not matched to a gene. There are 14 residues in the CDR3. The CDR3 DNA reads as TGTGCCAGCAGCTTAAGGACAGGGGTAGAGACCCAGTACTTC. It codes for CASSLRTGVETQYF.